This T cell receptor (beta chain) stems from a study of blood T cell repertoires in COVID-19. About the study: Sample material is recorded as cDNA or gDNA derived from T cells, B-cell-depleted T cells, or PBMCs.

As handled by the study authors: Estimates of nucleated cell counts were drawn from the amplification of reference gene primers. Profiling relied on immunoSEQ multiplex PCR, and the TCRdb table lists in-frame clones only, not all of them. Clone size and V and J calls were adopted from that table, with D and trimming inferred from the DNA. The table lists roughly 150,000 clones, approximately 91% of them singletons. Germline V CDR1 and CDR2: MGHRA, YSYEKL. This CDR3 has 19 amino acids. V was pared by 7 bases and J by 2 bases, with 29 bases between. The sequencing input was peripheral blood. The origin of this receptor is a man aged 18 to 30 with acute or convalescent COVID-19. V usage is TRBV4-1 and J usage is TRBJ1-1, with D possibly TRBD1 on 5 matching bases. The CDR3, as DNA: TGCGCCAGCATTCCCGGACATTTTAGCCTCCAGCGGGGAAACACTGAAGCTTTCTTT. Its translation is CASIPGHFSLQRGNTEAFF.